This TCR beta chain was found in a study of T cell changes during pregnancy in multiple sclerosis. Sequencing used immunoSEQ multiplex PCR; TCRdb keeps in-frame clones, though not all of them. This table holds some 100,000 clones, about 94% found once. Germline assignment: CDR1 SGHTA and CDR2 FQGTGA. This CDR3 is built from 16 residues. Trimming took 8 bases from V and 2 from J; bases not matched to a gene: 12. The source is a female donor with multiple sclerosis, enrolled in a pregnancy study. Here the sequenced sample was peripheral blood, taken before pregnancy. The chain is built from TRBV7-3 and TRBJ2-1, with 7 bases aligning to TRBD2. The CDR3 reads CASGLDPLTAYNEQFF. The CDR3 nucleotides read TGTGCCAGCGGACTAGACCCACTTACCGCCTACAATGAGCAGTTCTTC.